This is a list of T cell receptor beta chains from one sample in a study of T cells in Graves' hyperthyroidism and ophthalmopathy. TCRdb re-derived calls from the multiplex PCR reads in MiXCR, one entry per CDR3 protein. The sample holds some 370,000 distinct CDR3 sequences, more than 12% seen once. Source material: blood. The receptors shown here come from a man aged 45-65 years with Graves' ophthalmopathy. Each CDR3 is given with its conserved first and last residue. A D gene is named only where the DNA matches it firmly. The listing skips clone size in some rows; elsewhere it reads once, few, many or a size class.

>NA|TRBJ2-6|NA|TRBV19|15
TGTGCCAGTCGCCCCAGGGGCTCTGGGGCCAACGTCCTGACTTTC
CASRPRGSGANVLTF
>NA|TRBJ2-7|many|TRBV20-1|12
TGCAGTGCTAGGACAGTCTCCTACGAGCAGTACTTC
CSARTVSYEQYF
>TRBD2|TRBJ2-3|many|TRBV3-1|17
TGTGCCAGCAGCCAAGAGGGACTAGCGGGGATTTGGGATACGCAGTATTTT
CASSQEGLAGIWDTQYF
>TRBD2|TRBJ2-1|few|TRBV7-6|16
TGTGCCAGCAGCTTAACCGTAGCGGGAGTGCGGAATGAGCAGTTCTTC
CASSLTVAGVRNEQFF
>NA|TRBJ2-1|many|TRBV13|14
TGTGCCAGCAGCCCAGAGGCCTACGGGGGTGAGCAGTTCTTC
CASSPEAYGGEQFF
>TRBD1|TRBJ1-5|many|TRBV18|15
TGTGCCAGCTCACCAGAGGGACAGGGTTATCAGCCCCAGCATTTT
CASSPEGQGYQPQHF
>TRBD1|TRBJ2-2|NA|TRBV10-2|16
TGCGCCAGCAGGAGCCCGGGACAGGGGGCGAACGGGGAGCTGTTTTTT
CASRSPGQGANGELFF
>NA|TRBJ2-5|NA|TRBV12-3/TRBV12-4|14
TGTGCCAGCCTCCCCGACGGGGGAAGGGAGACCCAGTACTTC
CASLPDGGRETQYF
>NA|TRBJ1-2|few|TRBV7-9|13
TGTGCCAGCAGCTCCGGACTCAACTATGGCTACACCTTC
CASSSGLNYGYTF
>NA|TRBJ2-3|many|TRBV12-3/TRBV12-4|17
TGTGCCAGCAGCAACCAGCTGACTAGGTCGGGCACAGATACGCAGTATTTT
CASSNQLTRSGTDTQYF
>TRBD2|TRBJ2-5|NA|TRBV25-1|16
TGTGCCAGCAGTGACCGCCGGGACTACAATTTTGAGGCCCAGTACTTC
CASSDRRDYNFEAQYF